Listed below are T cell receptor beta chains from one sample, sequenced in a study of beta chain features in type 1 diabetes. The method was immunoSEQ multiplex PCR; TCRdb's version includes in-frame clones alone and lacks a portion of them. The sample lists 130,000 to 150,000 clones, about 51% seen once, with over 0.4% in the top ten. The sequenced material came from Tregs from blood. The receptors originated from a man between 18 and 35 years old in good health. Both conserved end residues are part of each CDR3. A D gene is named only where the DNA matches it firmly. Only part of the rows carry a size: once, few, many, or a class if the clone is expanded.

V gene,clone size,D gene,CDR3 length,J gene,CDR3 protein,CDR3 DNA
TRBV19,NA,TRBD1,16,TRBJ1-5,CASSILGQGLSQPQHF,TGTGCCAGTAGTATATTGGGACAGGGGTTAAGTCAGCCCCAGCATTTT
TRBV7-9,few,NA,15,TRBJ1-1,CASRRTGFPTTEAFF,TGTGCCAGCAGACGAACAGGGTTCCCGACGACTGAAGCTTTCTTT
TRBV27,NA,TRBD1,17,TRBJ2-3,CASSLRGQGRFTDTQYF,TGTGCCAGCAGTTTACGGGGACAGGGTCGTTTCACAGATACGCAGTATTTT
TRBV7-9,few,NA,17,TRBJ2-3,CASSFAKQGRRTDTQYF,TGTGCCAGCAGCTTTGCTAAACAGGGAAGGCGGACAGATACGCAGTATTTT
TRBV14,NA,TRBD1,14,TRBJ2-7,CASSPGTAGYEQYF,TGTGCCAGCAGTCCCGGGACAGCTGGCTACGAGCAGTACTTC
TRBV6-6,few,TRBD1,13,TRBJ2-4,CASSPSGGNIQYF,TGTGCCAGCAGCCCATCAGGGGGAAACATTCAGTACTTC
TRBV7-3,NA,NA,13,TRBJ1-5,CASSLGGDQPQHF,TGTGCCAGCAGCTTGGGGGGGGATCAGCCCCAGCATTTT
TRBV29-1,NA,NA,12,TRBJ1-1,CSVASRSTEAFF,TGCAGCGTTGCATCCCGGAGCACTGAAGCTTTCTTT
TRBV6-6,NA,NA,12,TRBJ2-3,CASSYDRDTQYF,TGTGCCAGCAGCTACGACAGAGATACGCAGTATTTT
TRBV29-1,few,TRBD2,17,TRBJ2-7,CSVGKGLAGGNSYEQYF,TGCAGCGTTGGAAAGGGACTAGCGGGAGGGAACTCCTACGAGCAGTACTTC
TRBV18,NA,TRBD1,15,TRBJ1-1,CASSPTGGANTEAFF,TGTGCCAGCTCCCCGACAGGGGGGGCGAACACTGAAGCTTTCTTT
TRBV29-1,few,TRBD1,15,TRBJ2-1,CSVLNTGTGRGEQFF,TGCAGCGTGTTGAATACCGGGACAGGACGTGGTGAGCAGTTCTTC
TRBV2,once,NA,15,TRBJ1-1,CASGMDRGLNTEAFF,TGTGCCAGCGGGATGGACAGAGGTCTGAACACTGAAGCTTTCTTT
TRBV7-6,NA,TRBD2,14,TRBJ2-7,CASSPQRGSYEQYF,TGTGCCAGCAGCCCGCAGCGGGGATCCTACGAGCAGTACTTC
TRBV30,NA,NA,14,TRBJ2-1,CAWSPRLPGNEQFF,TGTGCCTGGAGTCCGCGACTGCCAGGGAATGAGCAGTTCTTC
TRBV29-1,NA,NA,12,TRBJ2-7,CSARTEAYEQYF,TGCAGCGCTAGGACAGAGGCCTACGAGCAGTACTTC
TRBV4-3,NA,TRBD2,17,TRBJ2-5,CASSRELVLAGKETQYF,TGCGCCAGCAGCCGGGAGCTGGTACTAGCGGGGAAGGAGACCCAGTACTTC
TRBV30,NA,TRBD1,16,TRBJ2-2,CAWFKTGTGRTGELFF,TGTGCCTGGTTCAAAACCGGGACAGGGCGCACCGGGGAGCTGTTTTTT
TRBV18,few,TRBD1,15,TRBJ1-5,CASSVQGASNQPQHF,TGTGCCAGCTCAGTACAGGGGGCAAGCAATCAGCCCCAGCATTTT
TRBV5-1,NA,NA,13,TRBJ2-1,CASRTSSYNEQFF,TGCGCCAGCAGAACTAGCTCCTACAATGAGCAGTTCTTC
TRBV6-5,NA,NA,14,TRBJ1-2,CASSPRGGVYGYTF,TGTGCCAGCAGTCCCCGGGGAGGGGTTTATGGCTACACCTTC
TRBV19,few,TRBD1,14,TRBJ2-1,CASSTRDSSIEQFF,TGTGCCAGTAGTACACGGGACAGTTCCATCGAGCAGTTCTTC
TRBV5-1,few,TRBD2,15,TRBJ2-7,CASSFTSGILYEQYF,TGCGCCAGCAGCTTTACTAGCGGGATCCTCTACGAGCAGTACTTC
TRBV27,NA,TRBD2,17,TRBJ2-5,CASRALGLAGEVETQYF,TGTGCCAGCAGGGCGTTAGGACTAGCGGGAGAGGTTGAGACCCAGTACTTC
TRBV28,few,NA,12,TRBJ2-1,CASSFYYNEQFF,TGTGCCAGCAGTTTTTACTACAATGAGCAGTTCTTC
TRBV28,few,NA,13,TRBJ2-4,CASSFGRGYIQYF,TGTGCCAGCAGTTTCGGCAGGGGCTACATTCAGTACTTC
TRBV10-3,few,NA,13,TRBJ1-4,CATRQENNEKLFF,TGTGCCACCCGACAGGAGAATAATGAAAAACTGTTTTTT
TRBV6-6,NA,NA,13,TRBJ2-1,CASSTTGYNEQFF,TGTGCCAGCAGTACTACAGGTTACAATGAGCAGTTCTTC
TRBV27,NA,TRBD2,16,TRBJ2-1,CASSRSHGTSEREQFF,TGTGCCAGCAGTCGATCCCACGGGACTAGCGAACGTGAGCAGTTCTTC
TRBV5-5,NA,NA,14,TRBJ1-1,CASSLFGGGTEAFF,TGTGCCAGCAGCTTGTTCGGGGGTGGCACTGAAGCTTTCTTT
TRBV30,NA,TRBD1,14,TRBJ1-6,CAWSVGQGFSPLHF,TGTGCCTGGAGTGTAGGACAGGGGTTTTCACCCCTCCACTTT
TRBV5-8,NA,NA,15,TRBJ2-7,CASSLRGRGYYEQYF,TGTGCCAGCAGCCTTCGGGGCAGGGGATACTACGAGCAGTACTTC
TRBV18,NA,TRBD1,15,TRBJ2-7,CASSLGGPASYEQYF,TGTGCCAGCTCCCTAGGGGGCCCAGCATCCTACGAGCAGTACTTC
TRBV28,few,TRBD2,13,TRBJ2-3,CASSLAGEGAQYF,TGTGCCAGTTCTTTAGCGGGAGAGGGCGCGCAGTATTTT
TRBV28,few,TRBD2,17,TRBJ2-3,CASSFEGLAGYTDTQYF,TGTGCCAGCAGCTTCGAGGGACTAGCGGGATACACAGATACGCAGTATTTT
TRBV2,NA,TRBD1,14,TRBJ2-3,CASSDSRGQDTQYF,TGTGCCAGCAGTGATTCAAGGGGGCAAGATACGCAGTATTTT
TRBV5-4,few,NA,11,TRBJ2-1,CASSTRNEQFF,TGTGCCAGCAGCACTCGGAATGAGCAGTTCTTC
TRBV5-1,once,TRBD2,18,TRBJ2-3,CASSFWSLGRAGTDTQYF,TGCGCCAGCAGCTTCTGGTCTTTAGGGAGGGCGGGCACAGATACGCAGTATTTT
TRBV5-1,NA,TRBD2,17,TRBJ2-3,CASSLVLGGPQEDTQYF,TGCGCCAGCAGCTTGGTTCTGGGAGGGCCGCAGGAAGATACGCAGTATTTT
TRBV7-2,NA,NA,12,TRBJ2-1,CASTWGGYEQFF,TGTGCCAGCACCTGGGGAGGTTATGAGCAGTTCTTC
TRBV10-3,NA,TRBD2,15,TRBJ2-1,CAITPSGTSVSEQFF,TGTGCCATCACCCCCTCCGGGACTAGCGTATCTGAGCAGTTCTTC
TRBV19,NA,NA,14,TRBJ2-1,CASSIDPYYNEQFF,TGTGCCAGTAGTATAGACCCTTACTACAATGAGCAGTTCTTC
TRBV21-1,few,NA,18,TRBJ1-4,CASSTKRPGSATNEKLFF,TGTGCCAGCAGCACCAAAAGGCCAGGGTCTGCAACTAATGAAAAACTGTTTTTT
TRBV28,NA,NA,13,TRBJ2-2,CASSLSGIGELFF,TGTGCCAGCAGTTTATCGGGTATCGGGGAGCTGTTTTTT
TRBV19,few,NA,14,TRBJ2-7,CASSMVDSSYEQYF,TGTGCCAGTAGTATGGTGGACAGCTCCTACGAGCAGTACTTC
TRBV28,NA,NA,16,TRBJ2-7,CASSLLSGNLPYEQYF,TGTGCCAGCAGTTTATTATCAGGGAATTTACCCTACGAGCAGTACTTC
TRBV30,NA,NA,17,TRBJ1-2,CAWRPRILRVWDYGYTF,TGTGCCTGGAGGCCACGAATATTGAGGGTTTGGGACTATGGCTACACCTTC
TRBV29-1,NA,NA,11,TRBJ1-4,CSVVSNEKLFF,TGCAGCGTTGTGAGTAATGAAAAACTGTTTTTT
TRBV9,NA,TRBD2,14,TRBJ2-7,CASSVGGANYEQYF,TGTGCCAGCAGCGTCGGGGGGGCCAATTACGAGCAGTACTTC
TRBV7-2,few,NA,14,TRBJ2-7,CASNPRGRGREQYF,TGTGCCAGCAACCCTAGGGGCAGGGGACGAGAGCAGTACTTC
TRBV29-1,few,TRBD1,16,TRBJ2-1,CSVILRDRGPYNEQFF,TGCAGCGTCATTCTCCGGGACAGGGGCCCTTACAATGAGCAGTTCTTC
TRBV5-1,once,TRBD1,15,TRBJ2-1,CASSGGQGAYNEQFF,TGCGCCAGCAGCGGGGGACAGGGGGCTTACAATGAGCAGTTCTTC
TRBV6-1,once,NA,12,TRBJ1-2,CAGWTVNHGYTF,TGTGCCGGATGGACAGTTAATCATGGCTACACCTTC
TRBV25-1,NA,NA,14,TRBJ2-1,CASSAGFSYNEQFF,TGTGCCAGCAGTGCAGGGTTCTCCTACAATGAGCAGTTCTTC
TRBV10-3,few,TRBD1,15,TRBJ2-3,CAISPGQRSTDTQYF,TGTGCCATCAGTCCGGGACAGCGTAGCACAGATACGCAGTATTTT
TRBV9,once,NA,15,TRBJ1-2,CASSANPGELGGYTF,TGTGCCAGCAGCGCAAACCCGGGGGAGTTAGGTGGCTACACCTTC
TRBV5-1,few,NA,15,TRBJ1-5,CASSLGSGGNQPQHF,TGCGCCAGCAGCTTGGGATCGGGGGGCAATCAGCCCCAGCATTTT
TRBV7-9,few,NA,15,TRBJ2-3,CASSLGAVVTDTQYF,TGTGCCAGCAGCTTAGGGGCAGTCGTCACAGATACGCAGTATTTT
TRBV7-2,NA,NA,13,TRBJ1-1,CASTWGRGTEAFF,TGTGCCAGCACCTGGGGCAGGGGTACTGAAGCTTTCTTT